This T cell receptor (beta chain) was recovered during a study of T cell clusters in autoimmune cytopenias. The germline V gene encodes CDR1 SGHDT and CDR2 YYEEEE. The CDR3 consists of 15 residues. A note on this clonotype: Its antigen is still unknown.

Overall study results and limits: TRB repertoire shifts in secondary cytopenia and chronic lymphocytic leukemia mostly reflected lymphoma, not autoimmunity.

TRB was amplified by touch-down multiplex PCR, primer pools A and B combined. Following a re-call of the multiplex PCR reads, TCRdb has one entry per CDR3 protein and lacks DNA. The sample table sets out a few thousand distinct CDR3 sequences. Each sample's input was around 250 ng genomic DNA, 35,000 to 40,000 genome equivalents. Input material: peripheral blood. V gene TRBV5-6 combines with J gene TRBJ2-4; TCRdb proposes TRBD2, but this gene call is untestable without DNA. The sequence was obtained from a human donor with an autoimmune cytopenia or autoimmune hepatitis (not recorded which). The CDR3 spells CASSSPGTSSDIQYF.